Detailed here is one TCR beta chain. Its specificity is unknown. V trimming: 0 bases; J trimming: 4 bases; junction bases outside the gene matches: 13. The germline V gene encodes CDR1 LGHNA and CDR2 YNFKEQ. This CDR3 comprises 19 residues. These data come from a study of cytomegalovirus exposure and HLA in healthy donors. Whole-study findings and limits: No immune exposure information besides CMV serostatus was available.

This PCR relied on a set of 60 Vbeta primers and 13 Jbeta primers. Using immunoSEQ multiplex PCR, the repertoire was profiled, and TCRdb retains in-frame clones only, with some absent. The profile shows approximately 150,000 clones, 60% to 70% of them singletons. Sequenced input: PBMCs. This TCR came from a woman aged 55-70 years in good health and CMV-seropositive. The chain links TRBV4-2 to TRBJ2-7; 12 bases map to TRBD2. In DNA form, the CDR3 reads TGTGCCAGCAGCCAAGATGGCTTGATCGGACTAGCGGGGTCTTACGAGCAGTACTTC. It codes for CASSQDGLIGLAGSYEQYF.